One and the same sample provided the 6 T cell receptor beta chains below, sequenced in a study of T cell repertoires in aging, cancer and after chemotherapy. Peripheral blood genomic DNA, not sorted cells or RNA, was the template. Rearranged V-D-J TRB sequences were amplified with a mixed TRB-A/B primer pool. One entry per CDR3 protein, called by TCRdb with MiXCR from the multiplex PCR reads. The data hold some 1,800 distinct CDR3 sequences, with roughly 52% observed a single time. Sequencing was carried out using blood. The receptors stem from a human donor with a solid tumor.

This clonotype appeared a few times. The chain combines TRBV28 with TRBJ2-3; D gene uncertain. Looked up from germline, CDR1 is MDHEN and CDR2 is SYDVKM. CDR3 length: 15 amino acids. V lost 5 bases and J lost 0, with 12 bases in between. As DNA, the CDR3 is TGTGCCAGCAGTGGCGTGGTAGTCAGCACAGATACGCAGTATTTT. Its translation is CASSGVVVSTDTQYF.

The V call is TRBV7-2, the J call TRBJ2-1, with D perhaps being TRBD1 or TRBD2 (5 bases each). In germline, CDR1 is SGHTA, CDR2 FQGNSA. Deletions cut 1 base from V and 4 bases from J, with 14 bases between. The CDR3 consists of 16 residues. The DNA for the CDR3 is TGTGCCAGCAGCTTAGAGGTGGGGGTAATATACAATGAGCAGTTCTTC. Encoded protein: CASSLEVGVIYNEQFF.

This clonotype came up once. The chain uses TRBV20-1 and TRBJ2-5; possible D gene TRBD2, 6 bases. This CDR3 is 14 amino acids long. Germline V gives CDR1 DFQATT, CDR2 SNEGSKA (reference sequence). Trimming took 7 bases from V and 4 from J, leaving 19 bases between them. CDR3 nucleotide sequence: TGCAGTGGCGTCCCGGGAGCGGTAGGAGAGACCCAGTACTTC. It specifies CSGVPGAVGETQYF.

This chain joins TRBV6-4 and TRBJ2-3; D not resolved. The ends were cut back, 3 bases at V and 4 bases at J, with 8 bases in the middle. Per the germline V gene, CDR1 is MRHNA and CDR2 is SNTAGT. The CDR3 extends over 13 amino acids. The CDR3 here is CASSEDEADTQYF. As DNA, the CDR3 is TGTGCCAGCAGTGAGGATGAGGCAGATACGCAGTATTTT.

The CDR3 DNA reads TGTGCCAGCAGCTCCCCCCCCCATATGGCTAACTATGGCTACACCTTC. Residues: CASSSPPHMANYGYTF. V gene TRBV7-9 combines with J gene TRBJ1-2; no clear D. Germline loops: CDR1 SEHNR, CDR2 FQNEAQ (reference sequence). The V end lost 4 bases, the J end lost 0 bases, and 15 bases lay between the germline ends. This CDR3 contains 16 residues.

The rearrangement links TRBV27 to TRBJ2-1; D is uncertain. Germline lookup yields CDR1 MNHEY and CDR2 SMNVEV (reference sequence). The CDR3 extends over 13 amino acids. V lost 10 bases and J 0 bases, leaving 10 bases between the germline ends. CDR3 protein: CATAGSSYNEQFF. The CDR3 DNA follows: TGTGCCACCGCAGGATCCTCCTACAATGAGCAGTTCTTC.